These 21 T cell receptor beta chains came from one sample sequenced in a study of cytomegalovirus exposure and HLA in healthy donors. The study ran its PCR with 60 Vbeta and 13 Jbeta primers. Generated by immunoSEQ multiplex PCR, the TCRdb table keeps only in-frame clones and is missing some. This sample has about 140,000 clones; 80% occur once, and the top ten carry roughly 2%. Input material: PBMCs. The source of these receptors is a man aged 25 to 40 in good health and CMV-seronegative.

The chain links TRBV27 to TRBJ2-1; the D gene is possibly TRBD2 (6 bases). The germline gives CDR1 MNHEY, CDR2 SMNVEV (reference sequence). This CDR3 comprises 16 residues. With 3 bases removed from V and 5 bases from J, the gap between germline ends came to 17 bases. This CDR3 reads CASSLGSGSPNNEQFF. DNA of the CDR3: TGTGCCAGCAGTTTGGGTAGCGGAAGTCCCAACAATGAGCAGTTCTTC.

This clone was picked up a small number of times. The CDR3 DNA is TGTGCCAGCTCACCGGGACACAGCACAGATACGCAGTATTTT. Its translation is CASSPGHSTDTQYF. The chain joins TRBV18 to TRBJ2-3; possible D gene TRBD1, 6 bases. Germline lookup yields CDR1 KGHSH and CDR2 LQKENI. CDR3 size: 14 residues. The V gene lost 3 bases and the J gene lost 0 bases, with 7 bases spanning the gap.

The chain links TRBV4-1 to TRBJ1-5; D is perhaps TRBD1 (5 bases). Per germline, CDR1 MGHRA and CDR2 YSYEKL. The CDR3 spans 17 residues. The V end lost 1 base, the J end lost 2 bases, and 15 bases lay between the germline ends. This CDR3 reads CASSQGAAGPGNQPQHF. CDR3 sequence (DNA): TGCGCCAGCAGCCAAGGGGCGGCGGGGCCCGGCAATCAGCCCCAGCATTTT.

The rearrangement links TRBV30 to TRBJ1-5; D call uncertain. This CDR3 spans 14 amino acids. The V gene's germline CDR1 is GTSNPN and CDR2 SVGIG (reference sequence). V was pared by 2 bases and J by 4 bases, with 12 bases between. The CDR3 DNA reads as TGTGCCTGGAGTTCACCTACACAGAATCAGCCCCAGCATTTT. This sequence encodes CAWSSPTQNQPQHF.

The chain recombines TRBV15 with TRBJ1-3; 11 bases agree with TRBD1. CDR3 length: 19 amino acids. Unmatched junction bases numbered 7, after V lost 0 bases and J lost 0 bases. Germline assignment: CDR1 LNHNV and CDR2 YYDKDF (reference sequence). The chain's CDR3 is CATSRDRGQGAYSGNTIYF. As DNA, the CDR3 is TGTGCCACCAGCAGAGATAGAGGACAGGGGGCGTACTCTGGAAACACCATATATTTT.

The V call is TRBV6-1, the J call TRBJ1-4; D is uncertain. Germline V CDR1 and CDR2: MNHNS, SASEGT. The V and J ends lost 3 bases and 2 bases respectively, with 10 bases between them. This CDR3 has 15 residues. This CDR3 reads CASSEVILTNEKLFF. DNA for the CDR3: TGTGCCAGCAGTGAGGTGATACTCACTAATGAAAAACTGTTTTTT.

This clone is a singleton in its sample. This sequence joins TRBV18 and TRBJ2-6; D is unresolved. The CDR3 length is 16 residues. Germline V gene sequence: CDR1 KGHSH, CDR2 LQKENI. Trimming left V 0 bases short and J 1 base short, with 7 bases between. This CDR3 reads CASSPPPLSGANVLTF. The CDR3, as DNA: TGTGCCAGCTCACCACCTCCCTTGTCTGGGGCCAACGTCCTGACTTTC.

The sample holds a few counts of this clone. This sequence joins TRBV6-5 and TRBJ2-2, with D perhaps matching TRBD1 (6 bases). Trimming pared 0 bases from V and 5 bases from J, leaving 10 bases between. The CDR3 spans 15 residues. Germline CDR1 and CDR2: MNHEY and SVGAGI. The CDR3 reads CASSYSGARTGELFF. DNA for the CDR3: TGTGCCAGCAGTTACTCGGGGGCTAGGACCGGGGAGCTGTTTTTT.

The rearrangement uses TRBV5-1 and TRBJ2-3, with 13 nucleotides matching TRBD2. This CDR3 has 16 amino acids. V was clipped by 4 bases and J by 2 bases; unmatched bases: 4. Germline-derived CDR1 and CDR2 are SGHRS and YFSETQ. CDR3 sequence (DNA): TGCGCCAGCAGCAGGGGACTAGCGGGGACCACAGATACGCAGTATTTT. This sequence encodes CASSRGLAGTTDTQYF.

The chain joins TRBV11-2 to TRBJ1-5; TRBD1 agrees at 11 bases. From germline, CDR1 is SGHAT and CDR2 FQNNGV. J gave up 3 bases and V 1 base, and 5 bases lay outside the gene matches. The CDR3 contains 17 residues. The CDR3 sequence is CASSLAPGQGVNQPQHF. The CDR3 coding sequence is TGTGCCAGCAGCTTAGCGCCGGGACAGGGGGTCAATCAGCCCCAGCATTTT.

CDR3: CASSSPSGGRTYNEQFF. The CDR3 region has the DNA TGTGCCAGCAGTTCCCCCAGCGGGGGCAGGACCTACAATGAGCAGTTCTTC. The chain has TRBV28 and TRBJ2-1, with TRBD2 identical over 8 bases. The CDR3 contains 17 residues. Germline CDR1 MDHEN, CDR2 SYDVKM. V lost 4 bases to trimming and J lost 2 bases; unmatched junction nucleotides: 10.

This clone was detected a few times. The rearrangement links TRBV27 to TRBJ1-5, with 11 bases identical to TRBD1. V shed 5 bases and J 5 bases; nucleotides not matched to a gene: 2. Germline CDR1 MNHEY, CDR2 SMNVEV (reference sequence). The CDR3 spans 14 residues. This chain's CDR3 is CASSGQGAHQPQHF. The CDR3 DNA sequence: TGTGCCAGCAGTGGACAGGGGGCCCATCAGCCCCAGCATTTT.

This clone was detected only a few times. The V gene is TRBV4-1, the J gene TRBJ2-7; D unresolved. This CDR3 has 17 residues. Trimming removed 1 base at V and 2 bases at J, with 18 bases between. Germline V lookup: CDR1 MGHRA, CDR2 YSYEKL. The CDR3 loop reads CASSQGIVGSRTYEQYF. The DNA for the CDR3 is TGCGCCAGCAGCCAAGGCATAGTTGGGTCCAGGACCTACGAGCAGTACTTC.

The chain combines TRBV5-4 with TRBJ2-5; 9 nucleotides match TRBD1. This CDR3 is 14 amino acids long. In germline, CDR1 is SGHNT, CDR2 YYREEE (reference sequence). The V segment lost 5 bases and the J segment 5 bases; nucleotides outside the gene matches: 7. DNA of the CDR3: TGTGCCAGCAGACCACAGGGGGCGTTGGAGACCCAGTACTTC. Its translation is CASRPQGALETQYF. Filled out from reference TRBV5-4 and TRBJ2-5, the complete variable domain reads ETGVTQSPTHLIKTRGQQVTLRCSSQSGHNTVSWYQQALGQGPQFIFQYYREEENGRGNFPPRFSGLQFPNYSSELNVNALELDDSALYLCASRPQGALETQYFGPGTRLLVL.

J is TRBJ1-5 and V is TRBV6-1; 10 bases line up with TRBD1. From germline, CDR1 is MNHNS and CDR2 SASEGT. There are 15 residues in the CDR3. Trimming cost V 6 bases and J 1 base; bases outside gene matches: 3. This chain's CDR3 is CASRDRGQSNQPQHF. As DNA, the CDR3 is TGTGCCAGCAGAGACAGGGGGCAGAGCAATCAGCCCCAGCATTTT.

This chain links TRBV19 with TRBJ2-2; D possibly corresponds to TRBD2 (6 bases). V was clipped by 5 bases and J by 5 bases, with 21 bases between them. The CDR3 loop spans 17 amino acids. CDR1 is LNHDA, CDR2 SQIVND, per germline (reference sequence). The CDR3 DNA follows: TGTGCCAGTAGTTTACCTCGGGGACGGGCGGGGACCGGGGAGCTGTTTTTT. Amino acids: CASSLPRGRAGTGELFF.

The chain carries TRBV7-9 and TRBJ2-5; TRBD2 might be the D (7 bases). The CDR3 spans 18 residues. The V gene lost 4 bases and the J gene lost 1 base, with 22 bases spanning the gap. CDR1 and CDR2 (germline): SEHNR, FQNEAQ (reference sequence). The CDR3 nucleotides read TGTGCCAGCAGCTCCTGGGGGGGGGCGGGGCTGATCCAAGAGACCCAGTACTTC. As protein: CASSSWGGAGLIQETQYF.

The gene calls are TRBV5-1 and TRBJ2-2; D perhaps matches TRBD2 (6 bases). This CDR3 has 16 residues. Germline V lookup: CDR1 SGHRS, CDR2 YFSETQ. Deletions cut 1 base from V and 4 bases from J, with 14 bases between. The CDR3 DNA reads TGCGCCAGCAGCTTGTCAAGGCGGGGCGGCACCGGGGAGCTGTTTTTT. This translates into CASSLSRRGGTGELFF.

J is TRBJ2-5 and V is TRBV6-1, with 7 bases that match TRBD1. This CDR3 contains 14 residues. The V gene end was trimmed by 5 bases and the J gene end by 2 bases; junction bases not matched to a gene: 5. Germline values: CDR1 MNHNS, CDR2 SASEGT. In DNA form, the CDR3 reads TGTGCCAGCAGTTTGGACAGGAATCAAGAGACCCAGTACTTC. It yields the protein CASSLDRNQETQYF.

This chain uses TRBV10-2 with TRBJ2-7, with D perhaps matching TRBD2 (6 bases). V was clipped by 4 bases and J by 2 bases, with 15 bases between them. This CDR3 region has 15 residues. The germline V gene encodes CDR1 WSHSY and CDR2 SAAADI. The CDR3 region is CASSAGIAVTYEQYF. The DNA of the CDR3 is TGCGCCAGCAGTGCTGGGATAGCGGTAACCTACGAGCAGTACTTC.

The chain couples TRBV7-9 to TRBJ1-2; TRBD1 aligns across 9 bases. CDR1 is SEHNR, CDR2 FQNEAQ, per germline (reference sequence). The CDR3 loop spans 16 amino acids. V was pared by 5 bases and J by 8 bases, with 15 bases of the junction left unmatched. CDR3 in amino acids: CASSKPGLQGAEGYTF. The DNA for the CDR3 is TGTGCCAGCAGCAAACCTGGCCTACAGGGGGCGGAAGGCTACACCTTC.